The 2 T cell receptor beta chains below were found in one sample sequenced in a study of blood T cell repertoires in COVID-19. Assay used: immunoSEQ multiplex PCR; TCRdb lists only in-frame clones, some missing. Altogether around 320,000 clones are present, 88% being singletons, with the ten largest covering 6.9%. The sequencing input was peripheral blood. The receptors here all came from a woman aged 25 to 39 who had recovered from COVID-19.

CDR3 amino acids: CASSPGSGGSSTDTQYF. CDR3 nucleotide sequence: TGTGCCAGCAGCCCGGGTAGCGGGGGCTCTAGCACAGATACGCAGTATTTT. V gene TRBV7-2 combines with J gene TRBJ2-3, with 9 bases identical to TRBD2. The CDR3 consists of 17 residues. Germline V gives CDR1 SGHTA, CDR2 FQGNSA. With 5 bases clipped from V and 0 bases from J, the junction kept 9 bases outside the gene matches. Combining the CDR3 with reference TRBV7-2 and TRBJ2-3 gives the whole variable domain GAGVSQSPSNKVTEKGKDVELRCDPISGHTALYWYRQSLGQGLEFLIYFQGNSAPDKSGLPSDRFSAERTGGSVSTLTIQRTQQEDSAVYLCASSPGSGGSSTDTQYFGPGTRLTVL.

CDR3 DNA sequence: TGTGCCAGCAGCCCCTGGGCGGGCTCACTTGCTGAAGCTTTCTTT. This sequence encodes CASSPWAGSLAEAFF. The V and J genes are TRBV28 and TRBJ1-1; D is undetermined. The CDR3 runs to 15 residues. V lost 6 bases and J 6 bases, leaving 20 bases between the germline ends. The V gene's germline CDR1 is MDHEN and CDR2 SYDVKM.